Below, 14 T cell receptor beta chains from the same sample are listed, as sequenced in a study of blood T cell repertoires in COVID-19. The protocol was immunoSEQ multiplex PCR, while the TCRdb copy is restricted to in-frame clones and leaves out a portion. The sample contains approximately 150,000 clones, roughly 87% of which appear only once. The sample comprised peripheral blood. These receptors all stem from a woman aged 45-60 years with acute or convalescent COVID-19.

The CDR3 nucleotides read TGTGCCAGCAGCGACAGAGGGGGCTATGGCTACACCTTC. It codes for CASSDRGGYGYTF. This chain uses TRBV11-3 with TRBJ1-2, with a tentative D call TRBD1 (6 bases). V gave up 5 bases and J gave up 4 bases, with 11 bases separating them. CDR1 is SGHNT and CDR2 is YENEEA in the germline V gene. The CDR3 is 13 residues long.

The chain is built from TRBV11-3 and TRBJ1-1; unclear D gene. In germline, CDR1 is SGHNT, CDR2 YENEEA. This CDR3 comprises 15 residues. V was trimmed by 3 bases and J by 1 base, leaving 12 bases between them. CDR3 nucleotide sequence: TGTGCCAGCAGCTTTTCAACGGCGGGGAACACTGAAGCTTTCTTT. Translation: CASSFSTAGNTEAFF.

The CDR3 DNA reads TGTGCCAGCAGTCCCATGCAGGGTTGGCAAGAGACCCAGTACTTC. It codes for CASSPMQGWQETQYF. The V and J genes are TRBV6-5 and TRBJ2-5; D perhaps matches TRBD1 (5 bases). V was clipped by 5 bases and J by 2 bases, with 15 bases between them. The CDR3 length is 15 residues. The germline gives CDR1 MNHEY, CDR2 SVGAGI.

The chain links TRBV7-8 to TRBJ2-1; TRBD2 aligns across 10 bases. The germline V gene encodes CDR1 SGHVS and CDR2 FQNEAQ. CDR3 length: 17 residues. The ends lost 5 bases at V and 7 bases at J; junction bases unmatched: 14. The CDR3 sequence is CASSPRGSGGYYNEQFF. CDR3 sequence (DNA): TGTGCCAGCAGCCCAAGAGGTAGCGGGGGGTACTATAATGAGCAGTTCTTC.

This sequence joins TRBV25-1 and TRBJ2-7; a possible D gene is TRBD1 (6 bases). Germline V lookup: CDR1 MGHDK, CDR2 SYGVNS. The V end was cut by 1 base, the J end by 2 bases, with 12 bases between. The CDR3 is 15 residues long. The CDR3 protein is CASSESRGFPYEQYF. The CDR3 bases are TGTGCCAGCAGTGAATCTAGGGGGTTTCCCTACGAGCAGTACTTC.

The chain is built from TRBV4-1 and TRBJ2-1; D is possibly TRBD1 (6 bases). The germline CDR1 and CDR2 sequences are MGHRA and YSYEKL. The CDR3 covers 17 residues. The V and J ends lost 3 bases and 6 bases respectively, with 21 bases between them. CDR3 amino acids: CASSHVTGLTLRNEQFF. In DNA, the CDR3 is TGCGCCAGCAGCCATGTTACAGGGCTCACCTTGCGCAATGAGCAGTTCTTC.

V gene TRBV7-6 combines with J gene TRBJ2-5; TRBD2 agrees at 12 bases. The CDR3 covers 15 residues. V shed 1 base and J 5 bases; nucleotides not matched to a gene: 2. Germline V gene data show CDR1 as SGHVS and CDR2 as FNYEAQ. As DNA, the CDR3 is TGTGCCAGCAGCTTAGGACTAGCGGGGGTCGAGACCCAGTACTTC. Translated: CASSLGLAGVETQYF.

The V gene is TRBV5-1, the J gene TRBJ1-3; D unclear. Looked up from germline, CDR1 is SGHRS and CDR2 is YFSETQ. V gave up 1 base and J gave up 2 bases, with 4 bases separating them. The CDR3 covers 13 residues. The CDR3 sequence is CASSLQTGNTIYF. The CDR3 DNA reads as TGCGCCAGCAGCTTGCAAACTGGAAACACCATATATTTT.

The chain joins TRBV15 to TRBJ1-2, with 7 bases matching TRBD1. The CDR3 length is 15 residues. With V trimmed by 0 bases and J by 1 base, 2 bases remained unmatched. Germline V gives CDR1 LNHNV, CDR2 YYDKDF (reference sequence). In DNA, the CDR3 is TGTGCCACCAGCAGAGACGGACAGGTTAACTATGGCTACACCTTC. Its translation: CATSRDGQVNYGYTF.

This chain links TRBV11-3 with TRBJ1-2, with TRBD1 as a possible D gene (5 bases). V dropped 0 bases and J dropped 5 bases, with 7 bases sitting between them. Germline V gene lookup returns CDR1 SGHNT and CDR2 YENEEA. This CDR3 has 13 amino acids. The CDR3: CASSLDPGYGYTF. CDR3 DNA: TGTGCCAGCAGCTTAGATCCAGGGTATGGCTACACCTTC.

The chain has TRBV5-4 and TRBJ2-3; 8 bases map to TRBD2. From germline, CDR1 is SGHNT and CDR2 YYREEE (reference sequence). The CDR3 runs 15 residues. Trimming at V came to 0 bases and at J to 4 bases, leaving 4 bases not matched to a gene. This CDR3 reads CASSLVSGIADTQYF. Here the CDR3 DNA reads TGTGCCAGCAGCTTGGTTAGCGGGATCGCAGATACGCAGTATTTT. Full variable domain (outside the CDR3, taken from reference TRBV5-4 and TRBJ2-3): ETGVTQSPTHLIKTRGQQVTLRCSSQSGHNTVSWYQQALGQGPQFIFQYYREEENGRGNFPPRFSGLQFPNYSSELNVNALELDDSALYLCASSLVSGIADTQYFGPGTRLTVL.

The chain couples TRBV18 to TRBJ2-2, with D possibly TRBD2 on 5 matching bases. The CDR3 is made up of 16 amino acids. Trimming pared 1 base from V and 7 bases from J, leaving 16 bases between. Per the germline V gene, CDR1 is KGHSH and CDR2 is LQKENI. CDR3 in amino acids: CASSPQLGDGDGELFF. CDR3 in DNA: TGTGCCAGCTCACCACAATTGGGAGACGGGGACGGGGAGCTGTTTTTT.

The CDR3 sequence: CASSQQGFADTQYF. In DNA form, the CDR3 reads TGCGCCAGCAGCCAACAGGGGTTCGCAGATACGCAGTATTTT. The chain recombines TRBV4-1 with TRBJ2-3; D might be TRBD1 (6 bases). V was trimmed by 2 bases and J by 4 bases, leaving 10 bases between them. Germline CDR1 is MGHRA and CDR2 is YSYEKL. This CDR3 spans 14 amino acids.

The chain carries TRBV18 and TRBJ2-7; the D gene is possibly TRBD2 (6 bases). Germline CDR1 is KGHSH and CDR2 is LQKENI. V was cut by 6 bases and J by 3 bases, with 15 bases left in between. The CDR3 runs to 14 residues. The CDR3 DNA follows: TGTGCCAGCTCGGGGGGAGGTTTGCTCTACGAGCAGTACTTC. It is translated as CASSGGGLLYEQYF. The whole variable domain, filled in from reference TRBV18 and TRBJ2-7, reads NAGVMQNPRHLVRRRGQEARLRCSPMKGHSHVYWYRQLPEEGLKFMVYLQKENIIDESGMPKERFSAEFPKEGPSILRIQQVVRGDSAAYFCASSGGGLLYEQYFGPGTRLTVT.